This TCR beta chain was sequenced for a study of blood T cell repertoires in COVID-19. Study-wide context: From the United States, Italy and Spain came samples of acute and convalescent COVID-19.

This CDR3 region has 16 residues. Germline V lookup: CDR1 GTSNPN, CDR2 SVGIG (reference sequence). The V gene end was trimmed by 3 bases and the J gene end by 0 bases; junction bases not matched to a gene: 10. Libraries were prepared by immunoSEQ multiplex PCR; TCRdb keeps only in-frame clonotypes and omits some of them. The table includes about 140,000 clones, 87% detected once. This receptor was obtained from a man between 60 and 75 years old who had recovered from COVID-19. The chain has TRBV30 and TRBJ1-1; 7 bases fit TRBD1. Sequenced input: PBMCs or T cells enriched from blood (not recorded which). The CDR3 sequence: CAWRKEGAALNTEAFF. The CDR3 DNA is TGTGCCTGGAGGAAGGAGGGGGCGGCCCTGAACACTGAAGCTTTCTTT. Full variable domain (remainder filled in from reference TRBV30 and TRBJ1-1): SQTIHQWPATLVQPVGSPLSLECTVEGTSNPNLYWYRQAAGRGLQLLFYSVGIGQISSEVPQNLSASRPQDRQFILSSKKLLLSDSGFYLCAWRKEGAALNTEAFFGQGTRLTVV.